This T cell receptor (beta chain) was recorded in a study of blood T cell repertoires in COVID-19. Original processing notes: Amplification with reference gene primers provided the estimates of nucleated cell counts. Assay used: immunoSEQ multiplex PCR; TCRdb lists only in-frame clones, some missing. D and trimming come from the DNA, and the V and J calls and clone size come from that table. Of 200,000 to 250,000 clones listed, more than 80% are singletons. Individuals aged about 18 to 90 years were recruited from 24 US areas. Per the germline V gene, CDR1 is SGHAT and CDR2 is FQNNGV. Trimming took off 5 bases at V and 3 bases at J, with 8 bases between the two ends. The length of the CDR3 is 14 residues.

This chain uses TRBV11-2 with TRBJ2-6, with unresolved D. The material sequenced was PBMCs or T cells enriched from blood (not recorded which). The receptor comes from a woman aged 18-30 years in a cohort exposed to, infected with or recovered from COVID-19 (not recorded which). In nucleotides, the CDR3 is TGTGCCAGCAGCCCCGGAGTTGGGGCCAACGTCCTGACTTTC. Translated, it gives CASSPGVGANVLTF.